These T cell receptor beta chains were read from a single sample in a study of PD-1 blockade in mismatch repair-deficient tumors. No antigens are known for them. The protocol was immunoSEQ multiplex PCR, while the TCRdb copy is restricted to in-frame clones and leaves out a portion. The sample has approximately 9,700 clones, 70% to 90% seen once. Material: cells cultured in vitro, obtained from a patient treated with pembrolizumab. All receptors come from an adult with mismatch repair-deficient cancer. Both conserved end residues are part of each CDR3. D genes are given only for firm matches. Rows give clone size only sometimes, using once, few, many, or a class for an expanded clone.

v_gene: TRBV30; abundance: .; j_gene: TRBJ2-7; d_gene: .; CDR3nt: TGTGCAACCGGGACATGGGCCTACGAGCAGTACTTC; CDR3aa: CATGTWAYEQYF
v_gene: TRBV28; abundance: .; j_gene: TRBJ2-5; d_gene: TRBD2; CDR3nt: TGTGCCAGCAGTGAGACCCATAGCGGGAGGAGAATCCAAGAGACCCAGTACTTC; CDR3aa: CASSETHSGRRIQETQYF
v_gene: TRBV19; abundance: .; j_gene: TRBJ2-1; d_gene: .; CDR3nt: TGTGCCAGTAGTATAGGTGAGCGGTACAATGAGCAGTTCTTC; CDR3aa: CASSIGERYNEQFF
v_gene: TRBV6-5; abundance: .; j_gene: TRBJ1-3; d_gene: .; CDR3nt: TGTGCCAGCAGTTACGGCGACGGGGAGGACACCATATATTTT; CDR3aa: CASSYGDGEDTIYF
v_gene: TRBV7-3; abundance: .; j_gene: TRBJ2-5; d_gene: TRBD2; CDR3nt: TGTGCCAGCAGCTCGACGCGGGAGGAGACCCAGTACTTC; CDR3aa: CASSSTREETQYF
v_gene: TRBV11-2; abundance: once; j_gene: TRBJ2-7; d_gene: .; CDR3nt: TGTGCCAGCAGCTTCGCTGGAGACGAGCAGTACTTC; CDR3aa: CASSFAGDEQYF
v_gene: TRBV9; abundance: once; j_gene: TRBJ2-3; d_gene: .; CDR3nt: TGTGCCAGCAGCGGGGACACAGATACGCAGTATTTT; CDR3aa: CASSGDTDTQYF
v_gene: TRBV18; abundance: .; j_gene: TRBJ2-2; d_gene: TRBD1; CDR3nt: TGTGCCAGCTCACCTTGGGACAGCTCGAACACCGGGGAGCTGTTTTTT; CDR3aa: CASSPWDSSNTGELFF
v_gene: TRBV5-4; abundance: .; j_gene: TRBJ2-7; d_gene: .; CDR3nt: TGTGCCAGCAGCTTGGGGCAGGGGAAGTACGAGCAGTACTTC; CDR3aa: CASSLGQGKYEQYF
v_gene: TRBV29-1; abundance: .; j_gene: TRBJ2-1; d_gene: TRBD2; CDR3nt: TGCAGCGTGGCAGCTAGCGGCATGCTTACCTACAATGAGCAGTTCTTC; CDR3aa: CSVAASGMLTYNEQFF
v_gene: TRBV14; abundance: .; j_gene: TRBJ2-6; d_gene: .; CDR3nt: TGTGCCAGCAGCCACCAAGACAGATATTCCATACTGTCTGGGGCCAACGTCCTGACTTTC; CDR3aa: CASSHQDRYSILSGANVLTF
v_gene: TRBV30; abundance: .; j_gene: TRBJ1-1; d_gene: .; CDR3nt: TGTGCGAGGACGGGACACGGTTTGGGAACTGAAGCTTTCTTT; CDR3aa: CARTGHGLGTEAFF
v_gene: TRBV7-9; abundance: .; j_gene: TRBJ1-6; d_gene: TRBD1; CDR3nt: TGTGCCAGCAGCGCGCCCACAGGGGATAATTCACCCCTCCACTTT; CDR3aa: CASSAPTGDNSPLHF
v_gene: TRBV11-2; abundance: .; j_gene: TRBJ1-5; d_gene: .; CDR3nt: TGTGCCAGCAGTGGGGGGCTTAATCAGCCCCAGCATTTT; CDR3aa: CASSGGLNQPQHF
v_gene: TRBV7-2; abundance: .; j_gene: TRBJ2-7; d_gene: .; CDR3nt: TGTGCCAGCAGCTTACGAGCGCAAGGTCCACTATATGAGCAGTACTTC; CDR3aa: CASSLRAQGPLYEQYF
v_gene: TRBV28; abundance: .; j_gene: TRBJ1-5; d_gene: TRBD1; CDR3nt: TGTGCCAGCAGTCCACCAGGGGGCTTTCAGCCCCAGCATTTT; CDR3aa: CASSPPGGFQPQHF
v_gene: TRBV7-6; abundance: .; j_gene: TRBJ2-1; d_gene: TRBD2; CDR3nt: TGTGCCAGCAGTTTGACTAGCGGGAGGGCCAGGGATGAGCAGTTCTTC; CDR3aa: CASSLTSGRARDEQFF
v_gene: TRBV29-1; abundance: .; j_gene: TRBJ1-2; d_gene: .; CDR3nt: TGCAGCGTTGATTGGGGCTATGGCTACACCTTC; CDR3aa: CSVDWGYGYTF
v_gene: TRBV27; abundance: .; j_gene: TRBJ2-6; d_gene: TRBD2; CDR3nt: TGTGCCAGCAGTTTAAGACTAGCGGGCTCCCTCTCTGGGGCCAACGTCCTGACTTTC; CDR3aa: CASSLRLAGSLSGANVLTF
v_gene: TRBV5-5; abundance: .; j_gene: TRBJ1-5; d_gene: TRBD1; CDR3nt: TGTGCCAGCAGCTGGGGACAGGGAGGGCAGCCCCAGCATTTT; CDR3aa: CASSWGQGGQPQHF
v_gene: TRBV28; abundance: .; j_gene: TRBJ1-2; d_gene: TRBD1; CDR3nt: TGTGCCAGCAGCCCGACAGGGGGCGCCTTTGGCTACACCTTC; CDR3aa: CASSPTGGAFGYTF
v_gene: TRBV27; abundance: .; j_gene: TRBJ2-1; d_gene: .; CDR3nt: TGTGCCAGCAGTCCCGACAGTTACAATGAGCAGTTCTTC; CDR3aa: CASSPDSYNEQFF
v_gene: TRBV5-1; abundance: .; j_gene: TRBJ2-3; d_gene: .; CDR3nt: TGCGCCAGCAGCTTGGTCCCGGGAGAGACAGATACGCAGTATTTT; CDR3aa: CASSLVPGETDTQYF
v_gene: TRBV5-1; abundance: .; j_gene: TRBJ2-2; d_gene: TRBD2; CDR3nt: TGCGCCAGCAGCTTGGGGCTAGCGGGAGAGGTCGGGGAGCTGTTTTTT; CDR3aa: CASSLGLAGEVGELFF
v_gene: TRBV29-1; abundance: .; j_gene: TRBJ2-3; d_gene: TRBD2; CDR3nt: TGCAGCGTTGAAGGGACTAGCGGGAGAACGGATACGCAGTATTTT; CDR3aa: CSVEGTSGRTDTQYF
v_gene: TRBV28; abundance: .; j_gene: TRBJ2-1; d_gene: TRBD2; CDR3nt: TGTGCCAGCAGTGGTAGCGGGAGAAACAATGAGCAGTTCTTC; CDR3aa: CASSGSGRNNEQFF
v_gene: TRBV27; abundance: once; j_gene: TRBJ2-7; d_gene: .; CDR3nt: TGTGCCAGCAGTTTAACGGACTGGCTAACCGAACAGTACTTC; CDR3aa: CASSLTDWLTEQYF
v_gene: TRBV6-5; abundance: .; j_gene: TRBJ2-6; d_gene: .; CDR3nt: TGTGCCAGCAGTTACGAAGGGGTCGGGGCCAACGTCCTGACTTTC; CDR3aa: CASSYEGVGANVLTF
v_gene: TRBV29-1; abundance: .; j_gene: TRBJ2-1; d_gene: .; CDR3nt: TGCAGCGTTGAAGGCGGGACGGGGTTCTTC; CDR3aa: CSVEGGTGFF
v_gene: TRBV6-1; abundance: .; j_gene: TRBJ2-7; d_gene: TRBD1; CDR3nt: TGTGCCAGCAGACAGGGGGCCTACGAGCAGTACTTC; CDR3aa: CASRQGAYEQYF
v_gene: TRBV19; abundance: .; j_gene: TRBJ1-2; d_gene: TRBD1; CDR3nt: TGTGCCAGTAGTAATCTGGGTGGGAGGGGGCGTTATGGCTACACCTTC; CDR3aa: CASSNLGGRGRYGYTF
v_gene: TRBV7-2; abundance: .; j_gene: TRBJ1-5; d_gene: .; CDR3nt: TGTGCCAGCAGCTTTATATACAGTTTTGGCAATCAGCCCCAGCATTTT; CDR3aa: CASSFIYSFGNQPQHF
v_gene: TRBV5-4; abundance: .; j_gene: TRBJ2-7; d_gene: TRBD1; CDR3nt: TGTGCCAGCAGCCCGGGACAGTCCTACGAGCAGTACTTC; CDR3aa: CASSPGQSYEQYF
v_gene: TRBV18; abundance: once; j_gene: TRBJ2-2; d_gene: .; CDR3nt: TGTGCCAGCTCACAAGGCCGGGACTGGAGGAGCGATGCCGGGGAGCTGTTTTTT; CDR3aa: CASSQGRDWRSDAGELFF
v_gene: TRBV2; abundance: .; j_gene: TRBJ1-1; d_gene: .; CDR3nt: TGTGCCAGCACCACGAACAGGGAAGTCACTGAAGCTTTCTTT; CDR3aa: CASTTNREVTEAFF
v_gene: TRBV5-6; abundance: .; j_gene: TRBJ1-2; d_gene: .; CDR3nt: TGTGCCAGCAGCCAAAGCTACGGGGATGGCTACACCTTC; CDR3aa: CASSQSYGDGYTF
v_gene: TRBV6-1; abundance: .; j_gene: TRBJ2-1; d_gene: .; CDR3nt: TGTGCCAGCTACAGCCTCTACAATGAGCAGTTCTTC; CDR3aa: CASYSLYNEQFF
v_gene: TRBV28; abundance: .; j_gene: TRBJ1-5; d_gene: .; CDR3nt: TGTGCCAGCAGAATGGTACAAAAGCATCAGCCCCAGCATTTT; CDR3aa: CASRMVQKHQPQHF
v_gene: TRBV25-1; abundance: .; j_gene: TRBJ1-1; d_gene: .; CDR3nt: TGTGCCAGCAGTGAATCGCCAGGGGCTGAAGCTTTCTTT; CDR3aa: CASSESPGAEAFF
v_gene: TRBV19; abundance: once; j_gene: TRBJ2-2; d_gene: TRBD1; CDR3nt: TGTGCCAGTAGTATGATGACAGGGTCCACCGGGGAGCTGTTTTTT; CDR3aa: CASSMMTGSTGELFF
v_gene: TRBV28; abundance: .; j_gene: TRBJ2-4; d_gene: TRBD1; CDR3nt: TGTGCCAGCAGTCAGATCCATCGGACAGGGGATAGCAAAAACATTCAGTACTTC; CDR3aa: CASSQIHRTGDSKNIQYF
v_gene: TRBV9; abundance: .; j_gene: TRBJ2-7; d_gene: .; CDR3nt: TGTGCCAGCAGCGTAGGTTTGTGGACAAACTCCTACGAGCAGTACTTC; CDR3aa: CASSVGLWTNSYEQYF
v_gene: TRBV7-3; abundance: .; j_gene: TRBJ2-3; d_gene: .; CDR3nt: TGTGCCAGCAGCTCGGAGGGGGGTACGCAGTATTTT; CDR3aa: CASSSEGGTQYF
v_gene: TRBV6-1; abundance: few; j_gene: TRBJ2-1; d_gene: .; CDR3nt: TGTGCCAGCAGTTTTCGAGCGGAGAGCTACAATGAGCAGTTCTTC; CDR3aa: CASSFRAESYNEQFF
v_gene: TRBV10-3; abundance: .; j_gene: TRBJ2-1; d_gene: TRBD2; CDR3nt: TGTGCCATCAGTCGTGGGACTAGCGGGAGTACTGAGCAGTTCTTC; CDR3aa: CAISRGTSGSTEQFF
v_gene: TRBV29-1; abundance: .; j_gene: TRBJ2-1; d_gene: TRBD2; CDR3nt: TGCAGCGTTGAAAAAACTAGCGGGAACTACAATGAGCAGTTCTTC; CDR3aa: CSVEKTSGNYNEQFF
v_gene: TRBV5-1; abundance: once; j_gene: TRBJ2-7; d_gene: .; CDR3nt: TGCGCCAGCAGCTTTGGTCAGGGTCCCATTTACGAGCAGTACTTC; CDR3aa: CASSFGQGPIYEQYF
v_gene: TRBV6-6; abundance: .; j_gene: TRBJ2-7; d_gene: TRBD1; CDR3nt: TGTGCCAGCAGCCCCCCGACAGGGTCCCACGAGCAGTACTTC; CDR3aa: CASSPPTGSHEQYF
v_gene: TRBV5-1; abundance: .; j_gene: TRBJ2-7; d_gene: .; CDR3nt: TGCGCCAGCAGCTACGCAGTCCCCCCCGCCGAGCAGTACTTC; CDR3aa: CASSYAVPPAEQYF
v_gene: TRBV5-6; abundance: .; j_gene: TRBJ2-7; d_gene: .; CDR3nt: TGTGCCAGCAGCTTGGCTAGACAGGAGCAGTACTTC; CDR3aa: CASSLARQEQYF
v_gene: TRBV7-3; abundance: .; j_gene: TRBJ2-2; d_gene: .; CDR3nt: TGTGCCAGCAGCTTAACCGGGGAGCTGTTTTTT; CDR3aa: CASSLTGELFF
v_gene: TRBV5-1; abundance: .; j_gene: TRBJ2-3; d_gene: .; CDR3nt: TGCGCCAGCAGCTCCCCCTCCGATACGCAGTATTTT; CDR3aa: CASSSPSDTQYF
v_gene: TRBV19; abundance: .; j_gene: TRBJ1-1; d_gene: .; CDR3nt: TGTGCCAGTAGTATCAGGGGGAACACTGAAGCTTTCTTT; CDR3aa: CASSIRGNTEAFF
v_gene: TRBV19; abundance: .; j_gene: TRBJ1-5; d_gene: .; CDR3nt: TGTGCCAGTAGTATAGTTTGGGACTACAATAGCAATCAGCCCCAGCATTTT; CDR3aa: CASSIVWDYNSNQPQHF
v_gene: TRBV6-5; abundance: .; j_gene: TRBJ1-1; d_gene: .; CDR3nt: TGTGCCAGCAGTTACAATTCGGGATCATGGGGAACTGAAGCTTTCTTT; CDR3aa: CASSYNSGSWGTEAFF
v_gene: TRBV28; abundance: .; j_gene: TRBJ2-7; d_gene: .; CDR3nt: TGTGCCAGCAGTTTGGGGTTGCCGAGCGAGCAGTACTTC; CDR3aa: CASSLGLPSEQYF
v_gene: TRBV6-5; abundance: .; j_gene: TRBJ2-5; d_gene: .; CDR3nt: TGTGCCAGCAGTTACCGACGGCTACTGTACTTC; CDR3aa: CASSYRRLLYF
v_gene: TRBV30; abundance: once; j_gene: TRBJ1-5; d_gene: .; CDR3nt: TGTGCCTGGAGATTTGAAAATCAGCCCCAGCATTTT; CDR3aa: CAWRFENQPQHF